This T cell receptor (beta chain) was identified during a study of T cell responses to AZD1222 COVID-19 vaccine. This CDR3 is built from 13 residues. The germline gives CDR1 KGHSH, CDR2 LQKENI. V lost 2 bases and J lost 4, with 6 bases in between. This table comes from immunoSEQ multiplex PCR, and its TCRdb copy is limited to in-frame clones, with some not included. This table holds tens of thousands of clones, roughly 83% found once. The input for sequencing was peripheral blood, taken 28 days after the second AZD1222 dose. The clonotype originates from an adult who received the AZD1222 COVID-19 vaccine. This rearrangement joins TRBV18 to TRBJ1-5; D perhaps matches TRBD1 (6 bases). DNA for the CDR3: TGTGCCAGCTCACCAGACAGGAATCAGCCCCAGCATTTT. Amino acid sequence: CASSPDRNQPQHF.